This T cell receptor beta chain was recorded in a study of T-cell reconstitution after alpha-beta-depleted transplantation in children (dated by TCRdb to about 2016). Notes on the research overall: The study quantitatively tracked T-cell immune reconstitution after TCRalphabeta/CD19-depleted allogeneic hematopoietic cell transplantation in children using TCR repertoire profiling.

CDR1 and CDR2 are drawn from the germline V gene: MRHNA, SNTAGT. V is trimmed back by 5 bases and J by 0 bases, and the junction contains 6 bases that no gene match accounts for. Measured from the cysteine to the phenylalanine, the CDR3 is 18 residues long. Here the CDR3 DNA is all that survives: 54 bases in frame from base 1. The sample holds many counts of this clonotype. Its antigen remains unidentified. Base qualities are missing; no much larger clone stands one base away. Library construction relied on PCR. The reads were generated on an Illumina HiSeq 2500. Molecular barcoding was employed in the preparation of TCR libraries, with unique molecular identifiers being used to normalize TCRbeta repertoire quantification. The public reads were quality trimmed at Q25 with fastp and then assembled into clones with MiXCR by TCRdb, keeping productive beta chains. Rows merge per CDR3 protein into single entries with the most common DNA and genes. The sample data list hundreds of thousands of distinct CDR3 sequences, and under 9.5% of these were observed just once. Clones ranked in the top ten supply under 8% of the sample.

Findings and caveats that apply to the study as a whole: Apparently early alphabetaT-cell count recovery about two months after transplant reportedly relied on only several hundred rapidly expanded clones derived from non-depleted graft cells. In some patients, the high TCRbeta diversity seen at day 60 was put down to recipient T cells and intrathymic progenitors that had survived conditioning. The frequencies of hyperexpanded clones fell over the following months, and after one year, T-cell counts and TCRbeta diversity were mostly attributed to newly produced T cells.

This sample's treatment or condition label indicates: allogeneic hematopoietic cell transplantation with graft depleted of TCRalphabeta T cells and CD19 B cells. Transplant recipients were children who received TCRalphabeta/CD19-depleted allogeneic hematopoietic cell grafts. The clonotype originates from a male patient under 18 who had a stem cell transplant for acute lymphoblastic leukemia, so the T cells may come from the graft donor. The V gene is TRBV6-4 and the J gene is TRBJ2-6, with 11 middle bases fitting TRBD2. Sequenced material: PBMCs, mostly from graft donor cells, taken 180 days after TCRalphabeta/CD19-depleted stem cell transplant. The CDR3 protein: CASSQELAGGSGANVLTF. The nucleotides read TGTGCCAGCAGTCAGGAGCTAGCGGGAGGCTCTGGGGCCAACGTCCTGACTTTC.